This T cell receptor beta chain was identified during a study of T cell responses to AZD1222 COVID-19 vaccine. Second-dose timings of about 4 or about 12 weeks were pooled. The assay was immunoSEQ multiplex PCR, and TCRdb's table has in-frame clones only and misses some. This sample carries fewer than 120,000 clones, about 90% of them seen once, and the ten largest clones take roughly 15%. The CDR3 contains 15 residues. Germline trimming cut 5 bases from V and 12 bases from J; bases unmatched to any gene: 14. The germline V gene encodes CDR1 SEHNR and CDR2 FQNEAQ (reference sequence). The sample in question was peripheral blood, obtained 28 days after the second AZD1222 dose. This chain connects TRBV7-9 to TRBJ2-1, with 9 bases fitting TRBD2. The receptor's source is an adult who received the AZD1222 COVID-19 vaccine. The DNA of the CDR3 is TGTGCCAGCAGCCCACCACGACTAGCGGACCTAGGGCAGTTCTTC. Translating gives CASSPPRLADLGQFF.